Described below is a single T cell receptor (beta chain) sequence and its context. The data are from a study of blood T cell repertoires in COVID-19. Study-level background: Acute-phase and convalescent COVID-19 samples originated in the United States, Italy and Spain. T cells, B-cell-depleted T cells, or PBMCs provided the cDNA or gDNA that served as material.

Seattle cases were enrolled at active infection and followed longitudinally. The authors' processing: Estimation of nucleated cell counts was performed using reference gene primer amplification. Data came from immunoSEQ multiplex PCR; TCRdb stores just in-frame clones and leaves some out. V and J calls and clone size are those listed in that table; D and trimming were worked out from the DNA. The repertoire includes roughly 180,000 clones, 85% to 95% of them detected once, and 0.76% sits in the top ten. J gave up 6 bases and V 5 bases, and 8 bases lay outside the gene matches. The CDR3 has 14 amino acids. The germline CDR1 and CDR2 sequences are MNHEY and SMNVEV (reference sequence).

The TCR originated in a man younger than 40 with COVID-19, enrolled during active disease. The chain has TRBV27 and TRBJ1-1; 8 bases map to TRBD1. The sample comprised peripheral blood. The CDR3 sequence is CASSPQGAASEAFF. The CDR3 coding sequence is TGTGCCAGCAGTCCGCAGGGGGCGGCCTCTGAAGCTTTCTTT.